This TCR beta chain came from a study of T cell responses to AZD1222 COVID-19 vaccine. Trimming pared 3 bases from V and 4 bases from J, leaving 9 bases between. CDR1 and CDR2 from the germline V gene are DFQATT and SNEGSKA (reference sequence). This CDR3 spans 12 amino acids. The table lists this clone with a count of one. Libraries were prepared by immunoSEQ multiplex PCR; TCRdb keeps only in-frame clonotypes and omits some of them. The sample records 100,000 to 130,000 clones, around 90% being singletons. The receptor was derived from an adult in good health. The chain uses TRBV20-1 and TRBJ1-2; no clear D. The sequencing here drew on peripheral blood, taken on day 0 of AZD1222 vaccination. The CDR3 sequence: CSASTVPYGYTF. CDR3 nucleotide sequence: TGCAGTGCTAGTACAGTCCCCTATGGCTACACCTTC.